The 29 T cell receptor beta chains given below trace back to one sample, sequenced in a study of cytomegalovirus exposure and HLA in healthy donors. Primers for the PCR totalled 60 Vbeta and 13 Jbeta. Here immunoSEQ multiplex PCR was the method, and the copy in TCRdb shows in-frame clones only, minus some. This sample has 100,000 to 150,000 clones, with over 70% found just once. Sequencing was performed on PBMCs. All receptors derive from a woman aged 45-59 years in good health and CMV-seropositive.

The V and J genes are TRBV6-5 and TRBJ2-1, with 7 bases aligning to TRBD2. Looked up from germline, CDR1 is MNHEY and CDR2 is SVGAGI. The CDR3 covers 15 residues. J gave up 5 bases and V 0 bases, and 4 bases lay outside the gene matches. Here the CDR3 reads CASSYSRGINNEQFF. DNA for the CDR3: TGTGCCAGCAGTTACTCGCGGGGGATAAACAATGAGCAGTTCTTC.

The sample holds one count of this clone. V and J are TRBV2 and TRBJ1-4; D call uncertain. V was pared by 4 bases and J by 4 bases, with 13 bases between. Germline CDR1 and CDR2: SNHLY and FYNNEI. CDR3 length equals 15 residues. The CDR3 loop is CASSGMTGGNEKLFF. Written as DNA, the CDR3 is TGTGCCAGCAGTGGGATGACCGGAGGTAATGAAAAACTGTTTTTT.

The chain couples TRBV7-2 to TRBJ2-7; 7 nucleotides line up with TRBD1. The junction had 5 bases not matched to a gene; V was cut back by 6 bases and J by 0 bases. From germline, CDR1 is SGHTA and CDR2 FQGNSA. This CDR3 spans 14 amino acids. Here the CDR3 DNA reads TGTGCCAGCAGTACAGGGGCCACCTCCTACGAGCAGTACTTC. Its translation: CASSTGATSYEQYF.

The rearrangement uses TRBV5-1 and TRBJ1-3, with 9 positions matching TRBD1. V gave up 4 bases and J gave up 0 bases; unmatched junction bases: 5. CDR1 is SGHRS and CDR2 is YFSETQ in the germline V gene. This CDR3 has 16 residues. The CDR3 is CASSLGTGISGNTIYF. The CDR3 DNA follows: TGCGCCAGCAGCCTCGGGACAGGGATCTCTGGAAACACCATATATTTT.

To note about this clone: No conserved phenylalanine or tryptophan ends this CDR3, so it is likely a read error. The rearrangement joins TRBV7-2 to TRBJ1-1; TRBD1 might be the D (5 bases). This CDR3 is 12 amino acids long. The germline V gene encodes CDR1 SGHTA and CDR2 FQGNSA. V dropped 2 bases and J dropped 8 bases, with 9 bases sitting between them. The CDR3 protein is CASSLNRREAFL. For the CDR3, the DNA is TGTGCCAGCAGCTTAAACAGGAGGGAAGCTTTCCTT.

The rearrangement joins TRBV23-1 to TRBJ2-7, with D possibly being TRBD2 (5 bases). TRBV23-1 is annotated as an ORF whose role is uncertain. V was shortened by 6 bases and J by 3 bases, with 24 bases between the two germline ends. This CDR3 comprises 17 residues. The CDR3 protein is CASRDGMAKEENYEQYF. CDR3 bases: TGCGCCAGCAGGGATGGGATGGCAAAGGAGGAGAACTACGAGCAGTACTTC.

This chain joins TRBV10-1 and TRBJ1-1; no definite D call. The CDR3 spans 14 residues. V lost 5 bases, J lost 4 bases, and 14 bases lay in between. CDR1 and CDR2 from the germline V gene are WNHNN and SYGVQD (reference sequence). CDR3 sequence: CASSPGAHSTEAFF. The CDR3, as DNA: TGCGCCAGCAGTCCGGGAGCCCACAGCACTGAAGCTTTCTTT.

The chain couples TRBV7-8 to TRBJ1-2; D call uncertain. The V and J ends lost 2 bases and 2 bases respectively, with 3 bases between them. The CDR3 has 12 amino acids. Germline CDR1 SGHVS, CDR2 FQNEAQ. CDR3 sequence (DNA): TGTGCCAGCAGCTTACCAAACTATGGCTACACCTTC. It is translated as CASSLPNYGYTF.

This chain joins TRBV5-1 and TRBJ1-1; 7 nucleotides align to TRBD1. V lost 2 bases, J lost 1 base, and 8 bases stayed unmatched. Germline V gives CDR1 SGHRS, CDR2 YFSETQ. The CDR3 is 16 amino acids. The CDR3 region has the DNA TGCGCCAGCAGCTTAGGACCCCGACAGGGGAACACTGAAGCTTTCTTT. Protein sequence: CASSLGPRQGNTEAFF.

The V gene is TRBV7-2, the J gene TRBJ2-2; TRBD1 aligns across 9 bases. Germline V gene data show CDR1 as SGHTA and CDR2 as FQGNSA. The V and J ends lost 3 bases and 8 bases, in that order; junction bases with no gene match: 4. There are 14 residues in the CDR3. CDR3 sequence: CASSFGQGRGELFF. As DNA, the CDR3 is TGTGCCAGCAGCTTCGGACAGGGGCGAGGGGAGCTGTTTTTT.

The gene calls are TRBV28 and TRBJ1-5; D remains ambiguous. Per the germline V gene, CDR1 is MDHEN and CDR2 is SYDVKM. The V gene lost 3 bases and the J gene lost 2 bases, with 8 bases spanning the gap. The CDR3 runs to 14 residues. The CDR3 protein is CASSLAGGNQPQHF. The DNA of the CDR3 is TGTGCCAGCAGTTTGGCGGGAGGCAATCAGCCCCAGCATTTT.

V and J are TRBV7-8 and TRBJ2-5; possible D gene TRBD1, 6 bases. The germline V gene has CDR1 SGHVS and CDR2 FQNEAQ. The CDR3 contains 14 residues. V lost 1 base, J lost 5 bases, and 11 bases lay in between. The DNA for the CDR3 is TGTGCCAGCAGCTTAGATTGGGGGCGGGAGACCCAGTACTTC. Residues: CASSLDWGRETQYF.

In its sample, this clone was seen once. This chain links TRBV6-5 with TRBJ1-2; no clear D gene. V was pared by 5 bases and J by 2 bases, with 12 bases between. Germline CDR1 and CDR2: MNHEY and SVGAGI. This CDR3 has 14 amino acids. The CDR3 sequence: CASSGLDGNYGYTF. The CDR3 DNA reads TGTGCCAGCAGTGGTCTAGACGGGAACTATGGCTACACCTTC.

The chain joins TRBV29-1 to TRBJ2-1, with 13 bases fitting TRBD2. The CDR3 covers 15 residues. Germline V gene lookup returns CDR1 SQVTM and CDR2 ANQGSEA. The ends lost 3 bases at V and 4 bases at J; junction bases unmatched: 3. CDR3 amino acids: CSVEALAGGYNEQFF. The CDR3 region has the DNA TGCAGCGTTGAGGCACTAGCGGGAGGGTACAATGAGCAGTTCTTC.

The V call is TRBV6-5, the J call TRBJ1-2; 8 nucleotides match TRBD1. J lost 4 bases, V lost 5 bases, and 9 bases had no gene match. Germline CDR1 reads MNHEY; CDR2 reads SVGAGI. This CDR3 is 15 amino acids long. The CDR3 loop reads CASSPSGDRGYGYTF. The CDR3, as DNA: TGTGCCAGCAGTCCGAGCGGAGACAGGGGCTATGGCTACACCTTC.

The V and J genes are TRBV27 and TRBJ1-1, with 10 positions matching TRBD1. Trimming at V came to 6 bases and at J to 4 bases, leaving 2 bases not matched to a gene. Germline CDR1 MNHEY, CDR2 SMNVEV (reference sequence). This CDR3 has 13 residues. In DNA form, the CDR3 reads TGTGCCAGCAGATGGACAGGGGGCACTGAAGCTTTCTTT. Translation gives CASRWTGGTEAFF.

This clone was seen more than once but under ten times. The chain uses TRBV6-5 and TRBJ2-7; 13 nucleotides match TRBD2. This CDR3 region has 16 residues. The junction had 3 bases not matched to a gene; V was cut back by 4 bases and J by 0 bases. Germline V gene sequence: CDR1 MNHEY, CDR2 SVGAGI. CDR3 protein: CASSFRLAGGSYEQYF. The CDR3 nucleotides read TGTGCCAGCAGTTTCAGACTAGCGGGGGGCTCCTACGAGCAGTACTTC.

The CDR3 spells CASSLSQGASTGELFF. The CDR3 DNA reads as TGCGCCAGCAGCTTGTCTCAGGGGGCTAGCACCGGGGAGCTGTTTTTT. The V and J genes are TRBV5-1 and TRBJ2-2; 8 positions match TRBD1. Losses at the gene ends were 1 base for V and 4 bases for J; bases not matched to a gene: 6. This CDR3 spans 16 amino acids. Germline V gene sequence: CDR1 SGHRS, CDR2 YFSETQ.

CDR3 sequence reads: CASSYSRAGTDTQYF. In DNA form, the CDR3 reads TGTGCCAGCAGTTACTCGAGGGCAGGCACAGATACGCAGTATTTT. V and J are TRBV6-7 and TRBJ2-3; a weak D match, TRBD2 (5 bases). TRBV6-7 is sorted into the ORF group, with uncertain function. The CDR3 spans 15 residues. Trimming cost V 0 bases and J 1 base, with 8 bases left between them.

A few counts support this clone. The CDR3 loop reads CATSRNYGYTF. As DNA, the CDR3 is TGTGCCACCTCCCGGAACTATGGCTACACCTTC. The chain recombines TRBV6-6 with TRBJ1-2, with D unresolved. V was clipped by 10 bases and J by 2 bases, with 8 bases between them. Germline values: CDR1 MNHNY, CDR2 SVGAGI (reference sequence). The CDR3 is 11 amino acids.

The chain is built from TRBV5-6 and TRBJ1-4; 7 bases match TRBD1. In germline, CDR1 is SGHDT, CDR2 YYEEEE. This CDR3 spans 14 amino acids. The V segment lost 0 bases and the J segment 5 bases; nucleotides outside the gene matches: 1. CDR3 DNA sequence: TGTGCCAGCAGCTTGGCAGGGGGGAATGAAAAACTGTTTTTT. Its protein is CASSLAGGNEKLFF. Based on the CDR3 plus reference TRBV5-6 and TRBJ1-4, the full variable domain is DAGVTQSPTHLIKTRGQQVTLRCSPKSGHDTVSWYQQALGQGPQFIFQYYEEEERQRGNFPDRFSGHQFPNYSSELNVNALLLGDSALYLCASSLAGGNEKLFFGSGTQLSVL.

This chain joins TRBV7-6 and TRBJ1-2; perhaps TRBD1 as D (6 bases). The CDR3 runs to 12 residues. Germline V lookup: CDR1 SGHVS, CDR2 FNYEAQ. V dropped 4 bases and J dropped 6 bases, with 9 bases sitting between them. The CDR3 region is CASSSGVDGYTF. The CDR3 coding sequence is TGTGCCAGCAGCTCAGGGGTGGATGGCTACACCTTC.

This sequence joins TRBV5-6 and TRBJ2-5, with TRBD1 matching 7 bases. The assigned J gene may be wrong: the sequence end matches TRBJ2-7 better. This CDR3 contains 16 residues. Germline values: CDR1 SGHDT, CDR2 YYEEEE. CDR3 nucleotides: TGTGCCAGCAGCGAGTATTCCGGGACAGTGATCGTCGAGCAGTACTTC. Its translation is CASSEYSGTVIVEQYF.

The CDR3: CASSLGGIETQYF. The CDR3 nucleotides read TGCGCCAGCAGCTTGGGAGGGATTGAGACCCAGTACTTC. The chain recombines TRBV5-1 with TRBJ2-5; D may be TRBD2 (5 bases). This CDR3 region has 13 residues. V was cut by 0 bases and J by 5 bases, with 8 bases left in between. In germline, CDR1 is SGHRS, CDR2 YFSETQ.

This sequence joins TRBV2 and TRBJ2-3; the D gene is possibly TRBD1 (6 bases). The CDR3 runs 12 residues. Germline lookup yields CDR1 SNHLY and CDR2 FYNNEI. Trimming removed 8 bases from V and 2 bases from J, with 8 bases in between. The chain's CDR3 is CASEGDTDTQYF. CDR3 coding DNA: TGTGCCAGCGAGGGGGACACAGATACGCAGTATTTT.

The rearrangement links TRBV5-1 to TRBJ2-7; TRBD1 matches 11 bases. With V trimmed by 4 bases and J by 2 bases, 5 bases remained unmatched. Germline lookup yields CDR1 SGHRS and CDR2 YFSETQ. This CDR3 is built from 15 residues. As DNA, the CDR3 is TGCGCCAGCAGCCCGGGGACAGGGGGGCCCTACGAGCAGTACTTC. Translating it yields CASSPGTGGPYEQYF.

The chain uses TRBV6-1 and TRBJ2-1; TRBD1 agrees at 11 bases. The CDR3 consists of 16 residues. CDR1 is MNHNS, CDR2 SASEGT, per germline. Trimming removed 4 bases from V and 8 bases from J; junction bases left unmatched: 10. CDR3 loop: CASSVGTGGFFDEQFF. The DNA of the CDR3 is TGTGCCAGCAGTGTAGGGACAGGGGGTTTTTTCGATGAGCAGTTCTTC.

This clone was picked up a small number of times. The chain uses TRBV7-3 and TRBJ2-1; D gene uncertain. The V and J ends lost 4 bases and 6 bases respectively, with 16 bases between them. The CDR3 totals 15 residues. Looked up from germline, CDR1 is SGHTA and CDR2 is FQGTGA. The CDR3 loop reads CASSSNRAVGNEQFF. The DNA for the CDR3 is TGTGCCAGCAGCTCAAATCGAGCCGTTGGCAATGAGCAGTTCTTC.

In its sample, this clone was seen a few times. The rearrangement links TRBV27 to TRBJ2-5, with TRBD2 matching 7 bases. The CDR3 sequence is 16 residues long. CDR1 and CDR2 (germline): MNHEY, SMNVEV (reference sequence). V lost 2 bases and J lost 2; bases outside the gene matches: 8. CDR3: CASSLLAGANQETQYF. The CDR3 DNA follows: TGTGCCAGCAGTTTACTCGCGGGAGCCAATCAAGAGACCCAGTACTTC.